A single sample gave rise to the 4 T cell receptor beta chains below, sequenced in a study of radiotherapy plus CTLA-4 blockade in lung cancer. Sequenced by immunoSEQ multiplex PCR; TCRdb stores in-frame clones only, minus some. Of about 45,000 clones listed, roughly 63% are singletons. The source was peripheral blood, collected from a patient treated with radiotherapy plus ipilimumab. The source is a human donor with non-small cell lung cancer who had a partial response to radiotherapy plus ipilimumab.

The V and J genes are TRBV19 and TRBJ2-7; the D gene is possibly TRBD1 (6 bases). The CDR3 loop spans 16 amino acids. Trimming cost V 6 bases and J 3 bases, with 21 bases left between them. Germline CDR1 LNHDA, CDR2 SQIVND (reference sequence). The CDR3 DNA reads TGTGCCAGTAGCCGGAAAACAGGGTCTTCTATCTACGAGCAGTACTTC. Translation: CASSRKTGSSIYEQYF.

The chain uses TRBV4-3 and TRBJ1-4, with D perhaps matching TRBD1 (5 bases). This CDR3 region has 15 residues. CDR1 is LGHNA and CDR2 is YSLEER in the germline V gene. V was shortened by 0 bases and J by 6 bases, with 11 bases between the two germline ends. For the CDR3, the DNA is TGCGCCAGCAGCCAAGATACCAGGGCTGATGAAAAACTGTTTTTT. Amino acid sequence: CASSQDTRADEKLFF.

This clone was detected a few times. The J gene is TRBJ2-2, the V gene TRBV19; no firm D call. The V end lost 5 bases, the J end lost 4 bases, and 11 bases lay between the germline ends. The CDR3 covers 14 residues. The germline V gene has CDR1 LNHDA and CDR2 SQIVND (reference sequence). This CDR3 is CASSRHSFTGELFF. Written as DNA, the CDR3 is TGTGCCAGTAGTCGACACTCCTTCACCGGGGAGCTGTTTTTT.

This clone was detected ten times or more. The gene calls are TRBV7-2 and TRBJ2-1; D might be TRBD2 (7 bases). V dropped 3 bases and J dropped 9 bases, with 12 bases sitting between them. The CDR3 is 13 amino acids. Per the germline V gene, CDR1 is SGHTA and CDR2 is FQGNSA. CDR3 sequence reads: CASSFRGAAEQFF. The CDR3 DNA follows: TGTGCCAGCAGCTTTCGGGGGGCCGCTGAGCAGTTCTTC.